This TCR beta chain was identified during a study of shared clonotypes between healthy human individuals. This clone showed up just once. Only in-frame clones appear in the TCRdb table, and some are missing; sequencing was by immunoSEQ multiplex PCR. This sample carries some 200,000 clones, 90% to 95% of them seen once, and the ten largest clones take more than 0.065%. This TCR came from a woman aged 25 to 39 in good health. The specimen sequenced was naive CD4+ T cells sorted from blood. Subset indicated: CD45RA+ positively selected.

CDR3 sequence: CASSHRQGTTDTQYF. CDR3 in DNA: TGTGCCAGCAGCCATAGACAGGGTACCACAGATACGCAGTATTTT. J is TRBJ2-3 and V is TRBV14; 7 nucleotides align to TRBD1. The CDR3 sequence is 15 residues long. In germline, CDR1 is SGHDN, CDR2 FVKESK. V shed 3 bases and J 2 bases; nucleotides not matched to a gene: 5.